Included here is one T cell receptor (beta chain) sequence, with context. The repertoire was sequenced with immunoSEQ multiplex PCR; TCRdb's copy has only in-frame clones and lacks some. The profile shows under 150,000 clones, around 87% of them singletons. The data belong to a study of blood T cell repertoires in COVID-19. Study overall: Material from acute and convalescent COVID-19 was sourced from the United States, Italy and Spain. T cells, B-cell-depleted T cells, or PBMCs supplied cDNA or gDNA.

This clonotype was sampled from a man over 45 with active COVID-19. What was sequenced was peripheral blood.

The CDR3 DNA reads as TGTGCCAGCAGCCCTGGGCCCGTTAGGGGCTACACCTTC. Protein: CASSPGPVRGYTF. This sequence joins TRBV3-1 (or the pseudogene TRBV3-2) and TRBJ1-2, with unresolved D. Trimming pared 4 bases from V and 8 bases from J, leaving 14 bases between. This CDR3 comprises 13 residues. The germline V gene encodes CDR1 LGHDT and CDR2 YNNKEL (reference sequence).